The 12 T cell receptor beta chains listed next were all sequenced from one sample in a study of neurological immune-mediated disorders. TCRdb ran MiXCR on the 5' RACE reads and lists one entry per CDR3 protein. The table records about 59,000 distinct CDR3 sequences, 10% to 15% of them present only once. The sample comprised PBMCs. The receptors come from a woman between 55 and 75 years old with HTLV-1-associated myelopathy (HAM/TSP).

This clonotype was counted many times. The genes are TRBV10-3 and TRBJ2-7, with D perhaps assigned TRBD1 or TRBD2 (5 bases each). Germline assignment: CDR1 ENHRY and CDR2 SYGVKD. The CDR3 consists of 14 residues. V was pared by 7 bases and J by 2 bases, with 15 bases between. This chain's CDR3 is CAIKRVEGPYEQYF. The CDR3, as DNA: TGTGCCATCAAAAGGGTCGAGGGACCCTACGAGCAGTACTTC.

The table lists this clonotype with a few counts. The chain uses TRBV11-2 and TRBJ2-1; no definite D call. The V gene lost 1 base and the J gene lost 0 bases, with 7 bases spanning the gap. This CDR3 region has 15 residues. The germline gives CDR1 SGHAT, CDR2 FQNNGV. DNA for the CDR3: TGTGCCAGCAGCTTAGCGTCGAGCTCCTACAATGAGCAGTTCTTC. Translating gives CASSLASSSYNEQFF. Variable domain in full (rest from reference TRBV11-2 and TRBJ2-1): EAGVAQSPRYKIIEKRQSVAFWCNPISGHATLYWYQQILGQGPKLLIQFQNNGVVDDSQLPKDRFSAERLKGVDSTLKIQPAKLEDSAVYLCASSLASSSYNEQFFGPGTRLTVL.

This clonotype was seen ten or more times. The V gene is TRBV10-3, the J gene TRBJ2-7, with a weak D call TRBD2 (6 bases). Deletions cut 3 bases from V and 3 bases from J, with 12 bases between. The CDR3 sequence is 14 residues long. The germline CDR1 and CDR2 sequences are ENHRY and SYGVKD. In DNA form, the CDR3 reads TGTGCCATCAGTGACAGGCAGGGAGGCTACGAGCAGTACTTC. Translating gives CAISDRQGGYEQYF.

This clonotype was observed many times. V usage is TRBV5-5 and J usage is TRBJ2-5, with D perhaps being TRBD1 or TRBD2 (5 bases each). The V and J ends lost 2 bases and 6 bases respectively, with 11 bases between them. The CDR3 is 13 residues long. Germline V lookup: CDR1 SGHKS, CDR2 YYEKEE (reference sequence). The CDR3 DNA sequence: TGTGCCAGCAGCTTAGGGACGGGGAAGACCCAGTACTTC. Residues: CASSLGTGKTQYF. The full variable domain, completed using reference TRBV5-5 and TRBJ2-5, is DAGVTQSPTHLIKTRGQQVTLRCSPISGHKSVSWYQQVLGQGPQFIFQYYEKEERGRGNFPDRFSARQFPNYSSELNVNALLLGDSALYLCASSLGTGKTQYFGPGTRLLVL.

The rearrangement joins TRBV27 to TRBJ2-7; TRBD2 agrees at 9 bases. The length of the CDR3 is 14 residues. J gave up 0 bases and V 6 bases, and 3 bases lay outside the gene matches. CDR1 is MNHEY, CDR2 SMNVEV, per germline (reference sequence). As DNA, the CDR3 is TGTGCCAGCAGCCGGCGGGGGGGCTCCTACGAGCAGTACTTC. Translating gives CASSRRGGSYEQYF.

This clonotype showed up many times. The gene calls are TRBV28 and TRBJ2-6, with 9 nucleotides matching TRBD2. The junction had 7 bases not matched to a gene; V was cut back by 6 bases and J by 4 bases. The CDR3 has 16 residues. CDR1 and CDR2 from the germline V gene are MDHEN and SYDVKM. The CDR3 DNA sequence: TGTGCCAGCAGCTTAGCGGGAGTGGGAGGGGCCAACGTCCTGACTTTC. It specifies CASSLAGVGGANVLTF.

This clonotype was seen ten or more times. The chain is built from TRBV18 and TRBJ2-7; D might be TRBD1 (5 bases). CDR3 size: 13 residues. Germline V gives CDR1 KGHSH, CDR2 LQKENI. With 6 bases removed from V and 3 bases from J, the gap between germline ends came to 12 bases. The CDR3 here is CASSQYRNYEQYF. In DNA form, the CDR3 reads TGTGCCAGCTCCCAATACAGGAACTACGAGCAGTACTTC.

This clonotype was counted a few times. This could be a read error, since a much larger clone is one nucleotide away. This sequence joins TRBV7-9 and TRBJ1-2, with a possible D match to TRBD1 (5 bases). CDR1 is SEHNR, CDR2 FQNEAQ, per germline (reference sequence). This CDR3 has 12 residues. Written as DNA, the CDR3 is TGTGTCAGCAGCAGCGACAGCTATGGCTACACCTTC. Protein: CVSSSDSYGYTF.

With respect to this clonotype: This clone may be a read error of a much larger clone one base away. This chain connects TRBV10-3 to TRBJ2-7; maybe TRBD2 (5 bases). The length of the CDR3 is 14 residues. Germline V gene sequence: CDR1 ENHRY, CDR2 SYGVKD. V dropped 0 bases and J dropped 6 bases, with 12 bases sitting between them. CDR3: CAISESEVPGEQYF. The CDR3 DNA reads as TGTGCCATCAGTGAGTCGGAGGTACCGGGCGAGCAGTACTTC.

This clonotype occurred many times. The gene calls are TRBV20-1 and TRBJ2-7; 10 nucleotides align to TRBD2. Germline trimming cut 1 base from V and 4 bases from J; bases unmatched to any gene: 7. The CDR3 has 15 amino acids. In germline, CDR1 is DFQATT, CDR2 SNEGSKA (reference sequence). For the CDR3, the DNA is TGCAGTGCTAGAGTACCAGCGGGAGGGGGATACGAGCAGTACTTC. It is translated as CSARVPAGGGYEQYF.

Many counts were recorded for this clonotype. CDR3 nucleotides: TGTGCCAGCAGCCGGGAGGTCGGGGAGCAGTACTTC. This encodes CASSREVGEQYF. V is TRBV7-9 and J is TRBJ2-7; the match to TRBD2 covers 7 bases. This CDR3 is 12 amino acids long. With V trimmed by 5 bases and J by 7 bases, 5 bases remained unmatched. Germline V gene sequence: CDR1 SEHNR, CDR2 FQNEAQ (reference sequence).

This clonotype came up many times. V is TRBV10-3 and J is TRBJ2-5, with 8 bases aligning to TRBD1. Germline CDR1 ENHRY, CDR2 SYGVKD. The CDR3 extends over 12 amino acids. V dropped 9 bases and J dropped 1; count of bases not matched to a gene: 1. The CDR3 is CAIGQGQETQYF. In DNA, the CDR3 is TGTGCCATAGGACAGGGCCAAGAGACCCAGTACTTC.